This TCR beta chain is drawn from a study of T-cell reconstitution after alpha-beta-depleted transplantation in children. On this clonotype: Its antigen remains unidentified.

Losses at the gene ends were 2 bases for V and 6 bases for J; bases not matched to a gene: 6. CDR1 and CDR2 (germline): DFQATT, SNEGSKA (reference sequence). The CDR3 runs 14 residues. Findings and caveats of the study: Fresh T-cell production supplied most of the T-cell counts and diversity seen one year after transplant. Surviving thymic progenitors and recipient T cells were the source of high TCRbeta diversity at day 60 in some patients.

Unique molecular identifiers were used in preparing the TCRbeta library. One entry per CDR3 protein results from TCRdb running MiXCR on the PCR reads. The sample records more than 400,000 distinct CDR3 sequences, 43% being singletons. The chain has TRBV20-1 and TRBJ2-7, with 11 nucleotides matching TRBD2. This TCR came from a girl aged 2-10 years with aplastic anemia, due to receive a stem cell transplant. This specimen was PBMCs, taken before TCRalphabeta/CD19-depleted stem cell transplant. The CDR3 here is CSARKTGTSGEQYF. The CDR3 DNA sequence: TGCAGTGCTAGAAAAACCGGGACTAGCGGCGAGCAGTACTTC.